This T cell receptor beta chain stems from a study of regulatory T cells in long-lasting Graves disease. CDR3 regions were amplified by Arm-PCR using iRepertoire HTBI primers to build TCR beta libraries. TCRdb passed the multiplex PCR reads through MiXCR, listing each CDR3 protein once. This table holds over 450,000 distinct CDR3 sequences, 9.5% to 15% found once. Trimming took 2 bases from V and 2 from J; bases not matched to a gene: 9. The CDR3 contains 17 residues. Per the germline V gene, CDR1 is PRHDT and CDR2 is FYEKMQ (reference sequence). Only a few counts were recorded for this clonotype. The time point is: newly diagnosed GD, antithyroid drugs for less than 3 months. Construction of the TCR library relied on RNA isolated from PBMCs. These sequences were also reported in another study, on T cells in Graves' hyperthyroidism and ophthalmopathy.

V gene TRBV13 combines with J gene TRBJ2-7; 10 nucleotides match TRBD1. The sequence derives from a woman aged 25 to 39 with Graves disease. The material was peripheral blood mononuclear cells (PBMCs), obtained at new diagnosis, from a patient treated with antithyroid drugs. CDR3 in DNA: TGTGCCAGCAGCTTATTGGGGGACAGGGGCGAACCCTACGAGCAGTACTTC. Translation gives CASSLLGDRGEPYEQYF.